This T cell receptor beta chain appears in the sequencing data of a study of blood T cell repertoires in COVID-19. Study background: The United States, Italy and Spain provided the acute and convalescent COVID-19 samples.

The germline gives CDR1 ENHRY, CDR2 SYGVKD. CDR3 length: 14 amino acids. J was trimmed by 4 bases and V by 7 bases; bases with no gene match: 8. In its sample, this clone was seen a few times. In the source study's methods: Amplified reference gene primers provided the basis for estimating nucleated cell counts. Using immunoSEQ multiplex PCR, the repertoire was profiled, and TCRdb retains in-frame clones only, with some absent. The DNA was the basis for D and trimming; V, J and clone size are from that table. Of roughly 230,000 clones listed, 84% are singletons. The TCR was taken from a man between 50 and 59 years old with active or convalescent COVID-19. The V call is TRBV10-3, the J call TRBJ2-5; 8 bases are shared with TRBD2. Sequenced input: peripheral blood. The CDR3: CAITAREGGETQYF. Written as DNA, the CDR3 is TGTGCCATCACGGCTCGGGAGGGGGGAGAGACCCAGTACTTC.